These T cell receptor beta chains were read from a single sample in a study of T cells in Graves' hyperthyroidism and ophthalmopathy. A single record per CDR3 protein comes from TCRdb applying MiXCR to the multiplex PCR reads. The sample comprises roughly 640,000 distinct CDR3 sequences, approximately 15% of which are singletons, and around 3.5% rests with the top ten. The sample taken for sequencing was blood. The receptors originated from a woman between 40 and 55 years old with Graves' ophthalmopathy. CDR3s include the opening cysteine and the closing phenylalanine or tryptophan. A D gene is named only where the DNA matches it firmly. Where a row states a size, it is once, few, many or the class of an expanded clone; other rows omit it.

j_gene	v_gene	d_gene	abundance	len	CDR3aa	CDR3nt
TRBJ2-3	TRBV20-1	NA	NA	15	CSANRPKLNVDTQYF	TGCAGTGCCAACCGACCCAAATTAAATGTAGATACGCAGTATTTT
TRBJ1-4	TRBV28	TRBD1	NA	17	CASSPTGEVVNNEKLFF	TGTGCCAGCAGTCCCACAGGGGAAGTTGTGAATAATGAAAAACTGTTTTTT
TRBJ2-3	TRBV6-1	TRBD1	NA	15	CASSGRTGRTDTQYF	TGTGCCAGCAGTGGAAGGACAGGGCGCACAGATACGCAGTATTTT
TRBJ1-2	TRBV6-1	NA	many	15	CASSDPGTANYGYTF	TGTGCCAGCAGTGATCCCGGGACCGCAAACTATGGCTACACCTTC
TRBJ2-1	TRBV2	NA	many	14	CASSGSGSYNEQFF	TGTGCCAGCAGTGGTAGCGGATCCTACAATGAGCAGTTCTTC
TRBJ2-3	TRBV10-3	TRBD2	few	16	CAITPSAGAPTDTQYF	TGTGCCATCACCCCCTCAGCGGGAGCCCCCACAGATACGCAGTATTTT
TRBJ1-1	TRBV4-2	NA	few	15	CASTSGPGQNTEAFF	TGTGCCAGCACCTCCGGGCCGGGACAGAACACTGAAGCTTTCTTT
TRBJ2-7	TRBV4-1	NA	few	15	CASSQDGQLIYEQYF	TGCGCCAGCAGCCAAGACGGACAGCTTATCTACGAGCAGTACTTC
TRBJ2-5	TRBV6-1	NA	many	13	CASMRALVETQYF	TGTGCCAGCATGAGGGCCCTGGTAGAGACCCAGTACTTC
TRBJ1-1	TRBV30	NA	many	16	CAWRPPSVSMNTEAFF	TGTGCCTGGAGGCCCCCGTCGGTCTCAATGAACACTGAAGCTTTCTTT
TRBJ2-5	TRBV28	TRBD2	many	15	CASSSSGSALQTQYF	TGTGCCAGCAGTTCTAGCGGGAGTGCTCTACAGACCCAGTACTTC
TRBJ1-2	TRBV27	TRBD1	NA	16	CASSKDRLGGNYGYTF	TGTGCCAGCAGTAAGGACAGGTTGGGGGGAAACTATGGCTACACCTTC
TRBJ1-1	TRBV10-3	NA	NA	14	CAISEGEINTEAFF	TGTGCCATCAGTGAGGGGGAGATTAACACTGAAGCTTTCTTT
TRBJ2-7	TRBV14	NA	few	13	CASSQAAAVEQYF	TGTGCCAGCAGCCAAGCGGCAGCTGTCGAGCAGTACTTC
TRBJ2-7	TRBV2	NA	many	13	CASNGAPGYEQYF	TGTGCCAGCAACGGGGCCCCCGGGTACGAGCAGTACTTC
TRBJ2-2	TRBV7-9	NA	few	13	CASSFNYPGELFF	TGTGCCAGCAGCTTTAATTACCCCGGGGAGCTGTTTTTT
TRBJ1-1	TRBV11-2	NA	many	15	CASSPARQTNTEAFF	TGTGCCAGCAGCCCCGCTCGCCAGACGAACACTGAAGCTTTCTTT
TRBJ2-3	TRBV20-1	TRBD2	many	15	CSARDPSGRGDTQYF	TGCAGTGCTAGAGATCCTAGCGGGAGAGGGGATACGCAGTATTTT
TRBJ2-6	TRBV28	NA	few	13	CASSSLGANVLTF	TGTGCCAGCAGTTCTCTAGGGGCCAACGTCCTGACTTTC
TRBJ2-3	TRBV9	NA	many	15	CASSPRTVPTDTQYF	TGTGCCAGCAGCCCCCGGACCGTTCCCACAGATACGCAGTATTTT
TRBJ1-5	TRBV2	TRBD1	many	13	CASSRQGGQPQHF	TGTGCCAGCAGTCGACAGGGCGGGCAGCCCCAGCATTTT
TRBJ2-5	TRBV6-1	TRBD1	many	14	CASSGTGGMETQYF	TGTGCCAGCAGTGGGACAGGGGGGATGGAGACCCAGTACTTC
TRBJ2-7	TRBV6-1	NA	many	15	CASSPDRGSSYEQYF	TGTGCCAGCAGTCCTGACCGAGGGAGCTCCTACGAGCAGTACTTC
TRBJ2-1	TRBV10-3	NA	NA	17	CAISEKGARQGDNEQFF	TGTGCCATCAGTGAGAAGGGTGCTCGGCAGGGTGATAATGAGCAGTTCTTC
TRBJ2-7	TRBV3-1	NA	few	15	CASSTYKGTYYEQYF	TGTGCCAGCAGCACCTATAAGGGGACTTACTACGAGCAGTACTTC
TRBJ2-1	TRBV4-2	NA	NA	14	CASSQDSGVSEQFF	TGTGCCAGCAGCCAAGATTCTGGGGTGAGTGAGCAGTTCTTC
TRBJ1-3	TRBV3-1	NA	few	15	CASSFTWDSGNTIYF	TGTGCCAGCAGCTTTACCTGGGACTCTGGAAACACCATATATTTT
TRBJ2-1	TRBV7-8	TRBD2	NA	17	CASSSRALLAGGIEQFF	TGTGCCAGCAGCTCTCGTGCCCTACTAGCGGGAGGGATTGAGCAGTTCTTC